The clone carrying this T cell receptor beta chain has just one count. No antigen is known for it. One end of the junction does not line up with germline, which may come from a read error. TCR beta CDR3 sequences were amplified from RNA transcripts. HTBI primers were used for first-round RT-PCR of the TCR CDR3. TCRdb passed the multiplex PCR reads through MiXCR, listing each CDR3 protein once. The repertoire has roughly 570,000 distinct CDR3 sequences, about half of them found once; the top ten carry approximately 7.5%. The sample comes from a study of T cells in Graves' hyperthyroidism and ophthalmopathy. This CDR3 comprises 17 residues. Germline V gene lookup returns CDR1 SGHNT and CDR2 YENEEA. Study-wide findings and caveats: A model of 13 V-J features distinguished ophthalmopathy from stable hyperthyroidism. Blood samples included most of the expanded thyroid clonotypes exceeding 0.001.

Disease duration under 2 months; hyperthyroidism patients were aged 18 to 65. Diagnosis relied on clinical symptoms, serum thyroxine and TRAb, thyroid ultrasound and orbital computed tomography. The material sequenced was peripheral blood or thyroid tissue (not recorded which). The V gene is TRBV11-3, the J gene TRBJ1-3, with TRBD1 matching 8 bases. This receptor was identified in a woman aged 18-29 years with Graves' hyperthyroidism. The CDR3: CASSLGGQDLYGYTLYF. CDR3 DNA: TGTGCCAGCAGCTTAGGGGGACAGGATTTATATGGCTACACCTTATATTTT.